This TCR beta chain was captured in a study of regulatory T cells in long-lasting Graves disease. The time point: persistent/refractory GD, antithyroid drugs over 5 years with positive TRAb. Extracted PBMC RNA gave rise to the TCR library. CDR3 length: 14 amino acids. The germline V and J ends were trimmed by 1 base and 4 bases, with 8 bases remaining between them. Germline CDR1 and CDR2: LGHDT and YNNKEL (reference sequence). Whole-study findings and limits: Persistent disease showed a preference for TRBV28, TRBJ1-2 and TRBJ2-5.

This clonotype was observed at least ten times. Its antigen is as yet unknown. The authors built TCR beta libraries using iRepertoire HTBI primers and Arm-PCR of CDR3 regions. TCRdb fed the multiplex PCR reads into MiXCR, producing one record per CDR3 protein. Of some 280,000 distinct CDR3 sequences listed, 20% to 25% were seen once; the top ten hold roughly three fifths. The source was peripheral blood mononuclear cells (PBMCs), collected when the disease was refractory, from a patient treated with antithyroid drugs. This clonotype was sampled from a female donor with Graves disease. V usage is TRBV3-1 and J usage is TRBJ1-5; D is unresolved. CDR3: CASSQGGQNQPQHF. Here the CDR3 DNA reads TGTGCCAGCAGCCAAGGGGGTCAGAATCAGCCCCAGCATTTT.